The 16 T cell receptor beta chains below come from one sample, sequenced in a study of cytomegalovirus exposure and HLA in healthy donors. PCR employed 60 Vbeta and 13 Jbeta primers. Generated by immunoSEQ multiplex PCR, the TCRdb table keeps only in-frame clones and is missing some. The sample records 99,000 or so clones, almost 80% being singletons. What was sequenced was PBMCs. These receptor sequences come from a man between 60 and 75 years old in good health and CMV-seropositive.

CDR3 protein: CASSRLAQETQYF. The CDR3 DNA reads TGTGCCAGCAGCCGACTAGCTCAAGAGACCCAGTACTTC. The chain employs TRBV7-9 and TRBJ2-5, with 7 nucleotides matching TRBD2. Germline loops: CDR1 SEHNR, CDR2 FQNEAQ (reference sequence). J gave up 2 bases and V 5 bases, and 2 bases lay outside the gene matches. This CDR3 is 13 amino acids long.

The chain uses TRBV11-2 and TRBJ2-5, with 9 nucleotides matching TRBD2. CDR3 length equals 17 residues. The V gene's germline CDR1 is SGHAT and CDR2 FQNNGV. V trimming: 1 base; J trimming: 1 base; junction bases outside the gene matches: 7. CDR3 nucleotide sequence: TGTGCCAGCAGCTTAGTGGATAGCGGGGGCTCCCAAGAGACCCAGTACTTC. Protein: CASSLVDSGGSQETQYF.

This clone has just one count. The chain employs TRBV18 and TRBJ1-1; the D is unclear. The germline CDR1 and CDR2 sequences are KGHSH and LQKENI. The CDR3 totals 15 residues. The V and J ends lost 3 bases and 7 bases respectively, with 18 bases between them. CDR3 nucleotides: TGTGCCAGCTCACCCACAGCCCAGGCCAGGATTGAAGCTTTCTTT. Protein: CASSPTAQARIEAFF.

Note on this clone: One junction end does not reproduce the germline sequence, and a read error may be involved. The chain employs TRBV7-9 and TRBJ1-3; 7 nucleotides agree with TRBD1. The CDR3 sequence is 15 residues long. The germline gives CDR1 SEHNR, CDR2 FQNEAQ (reference sequence). CDR3 sequence: CSSSPHGTAGNTIYF. The CDR3 bases are TGTTCCAGCAGCCCCCACGGGACAGCTGGAAACACCATATATTTT.

The rearrangement links TRBV9 to TRBJ1-2, with D maybe TRBD1 (6 bases). The CDR3 consists of 14 residues. V lost 6 bases and J 4 bases, leaving 16 bases between the germline ends. Germline V lookup: CDR1 SGDLS, CDR2 YYNGEE. This chain's CDR3 is CASTVGGASYGYTF. The CDR3 bases are TGTGCCAGCACCGTGGGGGGGGCGAGCTATGGCTACACCTTC.

The table lists this clone with a few counts. This chain joins TRBV4-1 and TRBJ2-5; weak D call: TRBD1 (5 bases). The CDR3 runs 15 residues. V dropped 1 base and J dropped 2 bases, with 11 bases sitting between them. Germline V CDR1 and CDR2: MGHRA, YSYEKL. The CDR3 region is CASSQVGARQETQYF. The CDR3 coding sequence is TGCGCCAGCAGCCAAGTTGGGGCCAGACAAGAGACCCAGTACTTC.

V is TRBV19 and J is TRBJ2-5; 13 nucleotides align to TRBD2. V was clipped by 1 base and J by 5 bases; unmatched bases: 4. In germline, CDR1 is LNHDA, CDR2 SQIVND (reference sequence). The CDR3 length is 16 residues. The CDR3 region has the DNA TGTGCCAGTAGTATAGGGGGGACTAGCGGGGTGGAGACCCAGTACTTC. It codes for CASSIGGTSGVETQYF.

This chain uses TRBV27 with TRBJ1-5, with 7 bases fitting TRBD1. CDR3 size: 15 residues. The germline V gene has CDR1 MNHEY and CDR2 SMNVEV (reference sequence). J was trimmed by 6 bases and V by 6 bases; bases with no gene match: 11. CDR3: CASRPGQAWGQPQHF. CDR3 DNA: TGTGCCAGCAGACCCGGACAGGCCTGGGGTCAGCCCCAGCATTTT.

This clone was recorded once. The V and J genes are TRBV6-5 and TRBJ1-4; 9 bases map to TRBD1. The germline CDR1 and CDR2 sequences are MNHEY and SVGAGI. The CDR3 runs to 15 residues. V shed 6 bases and J 8 bases; nucleotides not matched to a gene: 10. The CDR3 region is CASRPSGTGKEKLFF. CDR3 nucleotide sequence: TGTGCCAGCAGGCCCTCCGGGACAGGGAAGGAAAAACTGTTTTTT.

The chain links TRBV6-5 to TRBJ1-1, with TRBD1 matching 8 bases. V was clipped by 5 bases and J by 3 bases; unmatched bases: 5. Germline loops: CDR1 MNHEY, CDR2 SVGAGI. CDR3 length equals 14 residues. The CDR3 loop is CASSGVQGDTEAFF. The CDR3 bases are TGTGCCAGCAGTGGGGTACAGGGGGACACTGAAGCTTTCTTT.

This chain links TRBV9 with TRBJ1-5; D perhaps matches TRBD1 (6 bases). CDR1 and CDR2 from the germline V gene are SGDLS and YYNGEE. V gave up 0 bases and J gave up 0 bases, with 13 bases separating them. CDR3 size: 17 residues. The CDR3 nucleotides read TGTGCCAGCAGCGTAGCTGGCGGGGGCCCTAGCAATCAGCCCCAGCATTTT. Amino acid sequence: CASSVAGGGPSNQPQHF. Combining the CDR3 with reference TRBV9 and TRBJ1-5 gives the whole variable domain DSGVTQTPKHLITATGQRVTLRCSPRSGDLSVYWYQQSLDQGLQFLIQYYNGEERAKGNILERFSAQQFPDLHSELNLSSLELGDSALYFCASSVAGGGPSNQPQHFGDGTRLSIL.

The chain uses TRBV10-3 and TRBJ1-5; no definite D call. This CDR3 region has 15 residues. Germline V CDR1 and CDR2: ENHRY, SYGVKD. Trimming stripped 3 bases from V and 0 bases from J, with 9 bases between. In DNA, the CDR3 is TGTGCCATCAGTGAAACGGGATATAGCAATCAGCCCCAGCATTTT. It yields the protein CAISETGYSNQPQHF.

The rearrangement joins TRBV5-6 to TRBJ1-5; 7 bases align to TRBD1. The CDR3 has 16 amino acids. Germline CDR1 SGHDT, CDR2 YYEEEE. Trimming cost V 4 bases and J 4 bases; bases outside gene matches: 11. CDR3 sequence: CASSPGAGGRNQPQHF. For the CDR3, the DNA is TGTGCCAGCAGCCCTGGGGCAGGGGGAAGGAATCAGCCCCAGCATTTT.

J is TRBJ1-2 and V is TRBV6-1; D ambiguous. The V and J ends lost 2 bases and 2 bases respectively, with 6 bases between them. Looked up from germline, CDR1 is MNHNS and CDR2 is SASEGT. CDR3 length equals 13 residues. DNA for the CDR3: TGTGCCAGCAGTGAATGGCTCAACTATGGCTACACCTTC. Translating it yields CASSEWLNYGYTF.

The count of this clone is one. The chain has TRBV7-2 and TRBJ2-1; 10 bases are a match to TRBD2. The CDR3 extends over 16 amino acids. The ends lost 4 bases at V and 6 bases at J; junction bases unmatched: 9. The germline V gene encodes CDR1 SGHTA and CDR2 FQGNSA. CDR3 amino acids: CASSSSAGGLFNEQFF. In nucleotides, the CDR3 is TGTGCCAGCAGCTCGTCAGCGGGGGGGCTTTTCAATGAGCAGTTCTTC.

This chain uses TRBV18 with TRBJ1-3; 8 bases align to TRBD1. Germline-derived CDR1 and CDR2 are KGHSH and LQKENI. The ends lost 4 bases at V and 0 bases at J; junction bases unmatched: 5. The CDR3 loop spans 16 amino acids. CDR3 region: CASSRQGFDSGNTIYF. For the CDR3, the DNA is TGTGCCAGCTCACGACAGGGGTTTGACTCTGGAAACACCATATATTTT. Combining the CDR3 with reference TRBV18 and TRBJ1-3 gives the whole variable domain NAGVMQNPRHLVRRRGQEARLRCSPMKGHSHVYWYRQLPEEGLKFMVYLQKENIIDESGMPKERFSAEFPKEGPSILRIQQVVRGDSAAYFCASSRQGFDSGNTIYFGEGSWLTVV.